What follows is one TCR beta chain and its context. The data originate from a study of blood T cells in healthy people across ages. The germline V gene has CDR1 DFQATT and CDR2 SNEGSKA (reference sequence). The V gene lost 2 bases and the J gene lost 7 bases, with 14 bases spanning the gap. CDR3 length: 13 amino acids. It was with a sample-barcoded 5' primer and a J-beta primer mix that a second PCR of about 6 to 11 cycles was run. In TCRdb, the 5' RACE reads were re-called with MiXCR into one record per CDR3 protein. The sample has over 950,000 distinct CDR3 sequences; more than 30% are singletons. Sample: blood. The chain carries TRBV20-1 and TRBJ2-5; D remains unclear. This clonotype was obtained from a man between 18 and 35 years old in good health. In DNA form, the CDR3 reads TGCAGTGCTAGAAATACAGCCCATGGGACCCAGTACTTC. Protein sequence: CSARNTAHGTQYF.